Given below is one T cell receptor (beta chain) in context. What it binds is unknown. Primers: 60 Vbeta forward and 13 Jbeta reverse. Libraries were prepared by immunoSEQ multiplex PCR; TCRdb keeps only in-frame clonotypes and omits some of them. The repertoire holds roughly 170,000 clones, 77% seen once, with 1.4% in the top ten. This entry belongs to a study of cytomegalovirus exposure and HLA in healthy donors. Study overall: Genetic ancestry analysis placed about 80% of the 398 donors that were genotyped in the Caucasian-associated cluster. Study results and caveats: Most CMV-associated TCR beta chains appeared HLA-restricted in a later analysis. Sequencing likely produced, as an artifact, a cluster of highly shared sequence variants.

The sequencing input was PBMCs. The sequence was collected from a woman aged 30 to 39 in good health and CMV-seropositive.

DNA of the CDR3: TGCGCCAGCAGCTTGGAGGGGCTGAAGGGTCAGCCCCAGCATTTT. This translates into CASSLEGLKGQPQHF. The rearrangement uses TRBV5-1 and TRBJ1-5; possible D gene TRBD1, 5 bases. V was pared by 0 bases and J by 6 bases, with 13 bases between. CDR1 and CDR2 (germline): SGHRS, YFSETQ. CDR3 length: 15 amino acids.